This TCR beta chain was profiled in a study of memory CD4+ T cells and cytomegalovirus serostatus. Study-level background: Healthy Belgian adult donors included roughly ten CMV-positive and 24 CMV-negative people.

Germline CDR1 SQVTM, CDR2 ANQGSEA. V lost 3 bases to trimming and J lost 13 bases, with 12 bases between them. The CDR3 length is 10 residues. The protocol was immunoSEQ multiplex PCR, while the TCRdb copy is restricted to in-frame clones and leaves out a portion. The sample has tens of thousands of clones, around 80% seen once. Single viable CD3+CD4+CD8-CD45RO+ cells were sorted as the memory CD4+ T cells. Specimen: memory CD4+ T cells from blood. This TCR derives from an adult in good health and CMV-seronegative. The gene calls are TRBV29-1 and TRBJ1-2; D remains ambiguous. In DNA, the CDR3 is TGCAGCGTTGATAAGGCGCGGGGCACCTTC. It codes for CSVDKARGTF.